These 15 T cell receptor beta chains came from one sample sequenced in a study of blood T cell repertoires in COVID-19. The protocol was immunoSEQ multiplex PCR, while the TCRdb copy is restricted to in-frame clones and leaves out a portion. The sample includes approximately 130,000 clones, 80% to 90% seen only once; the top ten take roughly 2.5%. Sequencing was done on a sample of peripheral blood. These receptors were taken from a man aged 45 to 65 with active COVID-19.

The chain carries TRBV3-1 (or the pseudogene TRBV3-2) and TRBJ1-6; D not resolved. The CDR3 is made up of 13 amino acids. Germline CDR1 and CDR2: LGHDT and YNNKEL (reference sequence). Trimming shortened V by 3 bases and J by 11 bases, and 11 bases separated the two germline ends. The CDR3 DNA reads TGTGCCAGCAGCCAGAGAAAGACAACACCCCTCCACTTT. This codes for CASSQRKTTPLHF.

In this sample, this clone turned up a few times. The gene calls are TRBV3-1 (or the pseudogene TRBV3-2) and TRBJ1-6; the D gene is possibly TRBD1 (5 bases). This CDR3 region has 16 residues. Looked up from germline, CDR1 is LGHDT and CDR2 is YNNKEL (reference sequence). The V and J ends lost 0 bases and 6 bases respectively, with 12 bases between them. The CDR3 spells CASSQDQGRGNSPLHF. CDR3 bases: TGTGCCAGCAGCCAAGATCAGGGTAGGGGTAATTCACCCCTCCACTTT.

The CDR3 region is CTSSQEGRPGGRAGELFF. DNA for the CDR3: TGCACCAGCAGCCAAGAGGGGAGGCCCGGGGGGAGGGCCGGGGAGCTGTTTTTT. The chain recombines TRBV1 with TRBJ2-2; TRBD2 reflects the table's D call only, with no check against the DNA. TRBV1 is a pseudogene. The CDR3 has 18 residues.

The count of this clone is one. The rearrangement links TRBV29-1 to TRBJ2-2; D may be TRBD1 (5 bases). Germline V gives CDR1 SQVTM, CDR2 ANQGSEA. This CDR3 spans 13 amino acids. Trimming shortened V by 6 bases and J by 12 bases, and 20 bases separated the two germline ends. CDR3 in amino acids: CSVLDSQLVQLFF. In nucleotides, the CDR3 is TGCAGCGTCCTCGACAGCCAGCTGGTGCAGCTGTTTTTT.

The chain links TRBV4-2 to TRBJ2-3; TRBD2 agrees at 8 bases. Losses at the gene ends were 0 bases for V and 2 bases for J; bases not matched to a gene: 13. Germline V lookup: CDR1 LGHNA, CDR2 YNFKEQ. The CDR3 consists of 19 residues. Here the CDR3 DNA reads TGTGCCAGCAGCCAAGATAGGCCCCTCTGGCGGGGGGTCACAGATACGCAGTATTTT. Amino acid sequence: CASSQDRPLWRGVTDTQYF.

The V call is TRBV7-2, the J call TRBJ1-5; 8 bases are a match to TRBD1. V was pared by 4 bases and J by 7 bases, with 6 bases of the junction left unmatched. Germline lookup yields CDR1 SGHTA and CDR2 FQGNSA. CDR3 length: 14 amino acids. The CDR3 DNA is TGTGCCAGCAGCTCAGCTTCAGGGGGCCAGCCCCAGCATTTT. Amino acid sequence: CASSSASGGQPQHF.

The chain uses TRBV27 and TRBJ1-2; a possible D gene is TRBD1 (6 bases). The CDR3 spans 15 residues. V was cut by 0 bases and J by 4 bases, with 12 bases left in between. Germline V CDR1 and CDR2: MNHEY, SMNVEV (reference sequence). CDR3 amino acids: CASSLSGGGSYGYTF. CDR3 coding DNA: TGTGCCAGCAGTTTATCGGGGGGGGGCAGCTATGGCTACACCTTC.

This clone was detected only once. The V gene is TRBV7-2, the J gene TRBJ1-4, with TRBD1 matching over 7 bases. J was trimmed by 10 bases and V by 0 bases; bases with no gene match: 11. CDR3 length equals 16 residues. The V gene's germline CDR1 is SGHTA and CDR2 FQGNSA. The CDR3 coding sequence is TGTGCCAGCAGCTTAGCCGATGGGACAGTGAGTGGAAAACTGTTTTTT. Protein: CASSLADGTVSGKLFF.

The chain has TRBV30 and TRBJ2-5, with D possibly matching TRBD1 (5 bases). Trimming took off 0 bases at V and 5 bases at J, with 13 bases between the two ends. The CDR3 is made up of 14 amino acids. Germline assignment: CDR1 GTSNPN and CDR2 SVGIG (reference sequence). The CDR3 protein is CAWSVSRVGETQYF. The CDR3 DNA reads TGTGCCTGGAGTGTTTCCAGGGTGGGGGAGACCCAGTACTTC.

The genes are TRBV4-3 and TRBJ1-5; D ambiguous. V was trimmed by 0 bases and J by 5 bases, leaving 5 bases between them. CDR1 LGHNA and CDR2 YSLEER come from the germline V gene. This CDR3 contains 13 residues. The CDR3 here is CASSQDLYQPQHF. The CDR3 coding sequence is TGCGCCAGCAGCCAAGATCTATATCAGCCCCAGCATTTT.

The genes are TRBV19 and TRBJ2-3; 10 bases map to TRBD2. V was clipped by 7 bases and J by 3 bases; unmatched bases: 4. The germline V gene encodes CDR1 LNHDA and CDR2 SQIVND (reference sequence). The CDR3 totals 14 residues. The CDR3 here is CASTLAGGTDTQYF. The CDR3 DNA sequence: TGTGCCAGTACTTTAGCGGGGGGTACAGATACGCAGTATTTT.

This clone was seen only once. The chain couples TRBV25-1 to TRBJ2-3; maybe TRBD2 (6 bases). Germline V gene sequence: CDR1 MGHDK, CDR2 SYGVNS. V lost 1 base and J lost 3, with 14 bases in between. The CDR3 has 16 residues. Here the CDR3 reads CASSEFGGMATDTQYF. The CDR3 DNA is TGTGCCAGCAGTGAATTCGGAGGGATGGCTACAGATACGCAGTATTTT.

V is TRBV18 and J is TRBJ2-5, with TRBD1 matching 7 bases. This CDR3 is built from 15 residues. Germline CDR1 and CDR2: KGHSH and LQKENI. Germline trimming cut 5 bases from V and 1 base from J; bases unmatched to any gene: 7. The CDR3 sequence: CASSTLRTGQETQYF. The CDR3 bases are TGTGCCAGCTCAACCCTTAGGACAGGCCAAGAGACCCAGTACTTC.

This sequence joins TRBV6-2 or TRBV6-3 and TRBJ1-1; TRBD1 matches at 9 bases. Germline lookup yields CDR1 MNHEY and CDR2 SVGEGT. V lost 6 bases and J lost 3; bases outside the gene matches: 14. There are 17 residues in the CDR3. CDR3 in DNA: TGTGCCAGCAGCCGCCCCCCGGGACAGGGCATTTACACTGAAGCTTTCTTT. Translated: CASSRPPGQGIYTEAFF.

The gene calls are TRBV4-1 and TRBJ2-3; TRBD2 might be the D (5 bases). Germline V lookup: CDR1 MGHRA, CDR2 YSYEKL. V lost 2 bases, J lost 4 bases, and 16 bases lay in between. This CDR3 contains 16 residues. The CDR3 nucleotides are TGCGCCAGCAGCCAACCTCTCCGGGGTAGGTCAGATACGCAGTATTTT. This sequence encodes CASSQPLRGRSDTQYF.